The entry that follows covers one TCR beta chain sequence. This sample was taken from a study of Ad26.COV2.S vaccination and SARS-CoV-2 variants. Sequencing used immunoSEQ multiplex PCR; TCRdb keeps in-frame clones, though not all of them. The repertoire holds approximately 480,000 clones, roughly nine tenths seen once, with roughly 12% in the top ten. Treatment indicated: around 19 received Ad26.COV2.S at low or high dose, single or two shots; about 5 received placebo; per-sample allocation not given. Samples were taken on day 63 after the first vaccine or placebo injection. Expressing Wuhan-strain SARS-CoV-2 spike, an Ad26 vector served as the vaccine. The CDR3 is 14 amino acids. Germline lookup yields CDR1 SGHTA and CDR2 FQGNSA. The germline V and J ends were trimmed by 6 bases and 4 bases, with 13 bases remaining between them.

The source material was peripheral blood, sampled in a trial of Ad26.COV2.S vaccine versus placebo. The rearrangement joins TRBV7-2 to TRBJ2-1, with D possibly being TRBD2 (6 bases). The TCR was taken from a person between 18 and 65 years old who received the Ad26.COV2.S COVID-19 vaccine or a placebo. CDR3 protein: CASRLAGSYNEQFF. In nucleotides, the CDR3 is TGTGCCAGCAGACTAGCAGGTAGTTACAATGAGCAGTTCTTC.